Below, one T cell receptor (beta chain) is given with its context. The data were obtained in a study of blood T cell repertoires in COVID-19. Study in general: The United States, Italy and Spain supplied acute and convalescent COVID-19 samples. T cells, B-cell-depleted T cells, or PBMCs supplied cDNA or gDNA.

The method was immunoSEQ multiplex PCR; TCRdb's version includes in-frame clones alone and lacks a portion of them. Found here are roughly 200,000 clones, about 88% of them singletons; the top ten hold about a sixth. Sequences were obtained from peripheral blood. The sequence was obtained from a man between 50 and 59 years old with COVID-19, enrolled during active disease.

DNA of the CDR3: TGCGCCAGCAGCCAAGATAGGGAGACTTGGGGCTATGGCTACACCTTC. It specifies CASSQDRETWGYGYTF. The chain is built from TRBV4-3 and TRBJ1-2; no clear D. Per germline, CDR1 LGHNA and CDR2 YSLEER. The CDR3 sequence is 16 residues long. Trimming removed 0 bases from V and 4 bases from J, with 15 bases in between.